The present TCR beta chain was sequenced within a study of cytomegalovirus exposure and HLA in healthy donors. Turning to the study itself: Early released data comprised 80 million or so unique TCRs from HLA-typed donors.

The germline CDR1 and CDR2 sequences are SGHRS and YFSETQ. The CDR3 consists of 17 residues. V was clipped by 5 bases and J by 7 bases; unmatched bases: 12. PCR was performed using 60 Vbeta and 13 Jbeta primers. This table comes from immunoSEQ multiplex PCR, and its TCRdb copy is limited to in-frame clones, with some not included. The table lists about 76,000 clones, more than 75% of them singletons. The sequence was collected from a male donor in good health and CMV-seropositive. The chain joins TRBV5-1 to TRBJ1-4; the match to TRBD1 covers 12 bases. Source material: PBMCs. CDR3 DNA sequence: TGCGCCAGCAGTACAGCCGGGACAGGGGGCCTTGGTGAAAAACTGTTTTTT. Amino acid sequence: CASSTAGTGGLGEKLFF.